A single sample is the source of the 32 T cell receptor beta chains below, sequenced in a study of T cells in Graves' hyperthyroidism and ophthalmopathy. Researchers amplified the TCR beta CDR3 regions from RNA transcripts. When the TCR CDR3 underwent first-round RT-PCR, the HTBI primer set was used. TCRdb analysed the multiplex PCR reads with MiXCR anew, one entry per CDR3 protein. The sample lists roughly 710,000 distinct CDR3 sequences; roughly a third were seen once. Sequenced material: blood. The receptors derive from a woman aged 40 to 50 with Graves' hyperthyroidism.

This clonotype was seen a few times. The chain combines TRBV6-6 with TRBJ2-7, with TRBD2 as a possible D gene (7 bases). The V gene's germline CDR1 is MNHNY and CDR2 SVGAGI (reference sequence). The V gene lost 5 bases and the J gene lost 6 bases, with 14 bases spanning the gap. The CDR3 length is 13 residues. Here the CDR3 DNA reads TGTGCCAGCAGTCAGGGGACTATCCGCGAGCAGTACTTC. Protein: CASSQGTIREQYF.

The V and J genes are TRBV7-9 and TRBJ1-2; D possibly corresponds to TRBD1 (6 bases). With 4 bases removed from V and 0 bases from J, the gap between germline ends came to 18 bases. The CDR3 loop spans 17 amino acids. Germline V gene lookup returns CDR1 SEHNR and CDR2 FQNEAQ (reference sequence). CDR3 sequence reads: CASSSPKQGSTNYGYTF. CDR3 coding DNA: TGTGCCAGCAGCTCACCTAAACAGGGTTCTACTAACTATGGCTACACCTTC. Supplemented by reference TRBV7-9 and TRBJ1-2, the full variable domain reads DTGVSQNPRHKITKRGQNVTFRCDPISEHNRLYWYRQTLGQGPEFLTYFQNEAQLEKSRLLSDRFSAERPKGSFSTLEIQRTEQGDSAMYLCASSSPKQGSTNYGYTFGSGTRLTVV.

This clonotype was detected many times. The chain links TRBV29-1 to TRBJ2-5; D is unclear. V gave up 8 bases and J gave up 2 bases, with 15 bases separating them. This CDR3 region has 13 residues. Per the germline V gene, CDR1 is SQVTM and CDR2 is ANQGSEA. DNA of the CDR3: TGCAGCCTTGGGCAGAGATCGCAAGAGACCCAGTACTTC. Translating it yields CSLGQRSQETQYF.

The chain links TRBV20-1 to TRBJ1-5, with 7 bases identical to TRBD1. Trimming cost V 3 bases and J 5 bases; bases outside gene matches: 4. This CDR3 spans 13 amino acids. The germline CDR1 and CDR2 sequences are DFQATT and SNEGSKA (reference sequence). The CDR3 bases are TGCAGTGCTAGGGGACAGCTTGATCAGCCCCAGCATTTT. This codes for CSARGQLDQPQHF.

The rearrangement links TRBV20-1 to TRBJ1-1; 8 bases fit TRBD1. J gave up 4 bases and V 3 bases, and 1 base lay outside the gene matches. This CDR3 contains 12 residues. Germline CDR1 DFQATT, CDR2 SNEGSKA (reference sequence). The CDR3 is CSASTGGTEAFF. The DNA of the CDR3 is TGCAGTGCTAGTACAGGGGGCACTGAAGCTTTCTTT.

The chain has TRBV7-9 and TRBJ2-3, with 14 bases identical to TRBD2. The CDR3 is 17 amino acids. V shed 5 bases and J 6 bases; nucleotides not matched to a gene: 10. From germline, CDR1 is SEHNR and CDR2 FQNEAQ (reference sequence). The CDR3, as DNA: TGTGCCAGCAGCCAGGGACTAGCGGGAGAATGGTACGATACGCAGTATTTT. It codes for CASSQGLAGEWYDTQYF.

This clonotype was counted ten times or more. V and J are TRBV5-4 and TRBJ1-2, with D possibly TRBD1 on 5 matching bases. Per germline, CDR1 SGHNT and CDR2 YYREEE (reference sequence). CDR3 length: 14 residues. Trimming removed 0 bases at V and 8 bases at J, with 14 bases between. The CDR3 region is CASSLDSREYGYTF. CDR3 sequence (DNA): TGTGCCAGCAGCTTGGACTCCAGGGAGTACGGCTACACCTTC.

This chain connects TRBV7-9 to TRBJ2-7; D remains unclear. This CDR3 is 16 amino acids long. Germline CDR1 is SEHNR and CDR2 is FQNEAQ (reference sequence). With 6 bases removed from V and 8 bases from J, the gap between germline ends came to 26 bases. In DNA form, the CDR3 reads TGTGCCAGCAGTTCCCCGCAGGCACCACCTTCCATAAAGCAGTACTTC. This codes for CASSSPQAPPSIKQYF.

This clonotype has only one observation. The V call is TRBV10-3, the J call TRBJ1-1, with 9 bases aligning to TRBD1. J was trimmed by 4 bases and V by 5 bases; bases with no gene match: 14. The CDR3 spans 17 residues. Germline V CDR1 and CDR2: ENHRY, SYGVKD. The CDR3 region is CAISSSGTGNGLTEAFF. CDR3 coding DNA: TGTGCCATCAGTTCTTCCGGGACAGGGAATGGTCTCACTGAAGCTTTCTTT.

This chain uses TRBV29-1 with TRBJ1-5, with 7 bases lining up with TRBD1. The CDR3 is made up of 13 amino acids. In germline, CDR1 is SQVTM, CDR2 ANQGSEA. V shed 6 bases, J shed 11 bases, and the junction held 13 bases outside the gene matches. This CDR3 is CSVGQGEGETQHF. In nucleotides, the CDR3 is TGCAGCGTGGGTCAGGGGGAAGGGGAGACCCAGCATTTT.

This clonotype was observed many times. The gene calls are TRBV20-1 and TRBJ2-7, with 9 bases matching TRBD2. CDR1 DFQATT and CDR2 SNEGSKA come from the germline V gene (reference sequence). The CDR3 runs to 13 residues. Trimming took 5 bases from V and 3 from J; bases not matched to a gene: 5. The CDR3 bases are TGCAGTGCTCAACGAGCGGGGGGCTACGAGCAGTACTTC. It yields the protein CSAQRAGGYEQYF.

This clonotype turned up a few times. The chain employs TRBV19 and TRBJ1-3, with D perhaps matching TRBD1 (5 bases). V lost 4 bases to trimming and J lost 2 bases, with 12 bases between them. The V gene's germline CDR1 is LNHDA and CDR2 SQIVND (reference sequence). The CDR3 contains 15 residues. DNA of the CDR3: TGTGCCAGTAGTACCCCAGCAGGGACTGGAAACACCATATATTTT. It is translated as CASSTPAGTGNTIYF.

Note on this clonotype: A clone one base away is much larger, so this may be a read error. The chain has TRBV6-5 and TRBJ2-7; D is uncertain. Trimming stripped 4 bases from V and 5 bases from J, with 9 bases between. Germline CDR1 and CDR2: MNHEY and SVGAGI. This CDR3 has 12 residues. The CDR3 DNA is TGTGCCAGCAGTTCCGTTAGGCACGAGCAGTACTTC. Its protein is CASSSVRHEQYF.

Concerning this clonotype itself: A much more abundant neighbour one base away suggests this may be a read error. This chain connects TRBV7-9 to TRBJ1-6; D is ambiguous. This CDR3 spans 18 amino acids. The V gene lost 1 base and the J gene lost 0 bases, with 13 bases spanning the gap. Germline V lookup: CDR1 SEHNR, CDR2 FQNEAQ (reference sequence). CDR3 loop: CASSLVPPLGSYNSPLHF. DNA of the CDR3: TGTGCCAGCAGCTTAGTGCCACCCCTAGGCTCCTATAATTCACCCCTCCACTTT. Full variable domain (outside the CDR3, taken from reference TRBV7-9 and TRBJ1-6): DTGVSQNPRHKITKRGQNVTFRCDPISEHNRLYWYRQTLGQGPEFLTYFQNEAQLEKSRLLSDRFSAERPKGSFSTLEIQRTEQGDSAMYLCASSLVPPLGSYNSPLHFGNGTRLTVT.

This clonotype occurred many times. J is TRBJ1-5 and V is TRBV19; tentative D call: TRBD1 (6 bases). The CDR3 consists of 14 residues. The V end was cut by 5 bases, the J end by 5 bases, with 13 bases between. Germline loops: CDR1 LNHDA, CDR2 SQIVND (reference sequence). CDR3 sequence reads: CASSGTSVDQPQHF. The CDR3 DNA reads as TGTGCCAGTAGTGGGACATCGGTTGATCAGCCCCAGCATTTT.

The genes are TRBV28 and TRBJ1-1; D not certain. The CDR3 is 16 amino acids. The ends were cut back, 6 bases at V and 0 bases at J, with 17 bases in the middle. Germline V CDR1 and CDR2: MDHEN, SYDVKM. CDR3 sequence: CASRTPATSLNTEAFF. For the CDR3, the DNA is TGTGCCAGCAGAACCCCAGCGACGTCCCTGAACACTGAAGCTTTCTTT.

In regard to this clonotype: The junction does not match germline at one end; this may be a read error. The rearrangement links TRBV7-7 to TRBJ2-3; a weak D match, TRBD1 (6 bases). CDR1 and CDR2 from the germline V gene are SSHAT and FNYEAQ (reference sequence). This CDR3 contains 15 residues. The CDR3, as DNA: TGTGCTAGCAGCCGAGGGGGATTTGGCGCAGATACGCAGTATTTT. Its protein product is CASSRGGFGADTQYF.

Only a few counts were recorded for this clonotype. This CDR3 reads CASSYNDNQPQHF. CDR3 bases: TGTGCCAGCAGTTACAATGACAATCAGCCCCAGCATTTT. This chain links TRBV6-5 with TRBJ1-5; D gene ambiguous. Trimming stripped 2 bases from V and 3 bases from J, with 5 bases between. Germline V gene data show CDR1 as MNHEY and CDR2 as SVGAGI. The CDR3 runs to 13 residues.

This clonotype was counted a few times. V gene TRBV11-2 combines with J gene TRBJ2-7; 8 bases are shared with TRBD1. CDR1 is SGHAT, CDR2 FQNNGV, per germline. The trim removed 2 bases at V and 3 bases at J, leaving 12 bases unmatched. The CDR3 totals 17 residues. CDR3 in DNA: TGTGCCAGCAGCTTAAAACCAGGGGGCCTTGGGAACTACGAGCAGTACTTC. Translating it yields CASSLKPGGLGNYEQYF.

The chain uses TRBV25-1 and TRBJ2-7, with a possible D match to TRBD2 (5 bases). V dropped 11 bases and J dropped 7 bases, with 15 bases sitting between them. Germline loops: CDR1 MGHDK, CDR2 SYGVNS. The CDR3 runs 11 residues. The CDR3 DNA reads TGTGCCCGGAGGACGCTAGGAGAGCAGTACTTC. Translation: CARRTLGEQYF.

Notes on this clonotype: An end of the junction does not agree with germline; a read error may underlie this. This chain joins TRBV10-1 and TRBJ2-2, with D hard to call. The CDR3 contains 14 residues. Germline loops: CDR1 WNHNN, CDR2 SYGVQD (reference sequence). The CDR3 DNA follows: TGCGCCAGCGGTGAGTCGCTGAACACCGGGGAGCTGTTTTTT. This sequence encodes CASGESLNTGELFF.

There are many counts of this clonotype. The chain employs TRBV7-2 and TRBJ1-5; the D gene is possibly TRBD1 (6 bases). Germline V gene data show CDR1 as SGHTA and CDR2 as FQGNSA. V was cut by 7 bases and J by 2 bases, with 12 bases left in between. The CDR3 spans 14 residues. The CDR3 reads CASTAGDRNQPQHF. Here the CDR3 DNA reads TGTGCCAGCACGGCAGGGGATCGCAATCAGCCCCAGCATTTT.

This clonotype has more than one count but fewer than ten. V usage is TRBV5-6 and J usage is TRBJ2-5, with no clear D. The CDR3 extends over 15 amino acids. Germline CDR1 is SGHDT and CDR2 is YYEEEE. Trimming pared 2 bases from V and 3 bases from J, leaving 14 bases between. CDR3 sequence: CASSLFRAEKETQYF. The DNA of the CDR3 is TGTGCCAGCAGCTTATTCCGAGCCGAGAAAGAGACCCAGTACTTC.

The V and J genes are TRBV7-2 and TRBJ1-5, with a weak D call TRBD1 (5 bases). Germline CDR1 reads SGHTA; CDR2 reads FQGNSA. This CDR3 region has 16 residues. Trimming pared 5 bases from V and 2 bases from J, leaving 16 bases between. The CDR3 sequence is CASSEGRFLGNQPQHF. DNA of the CDR3: TGTGCCAGCAGCGAGGGGAGATTTTTGGGCAATCAGCCCCAGCATTTT.

This chain connects TRBV10-3 to TRBJ1-4; no clear D gene. Trimming took off 5 bases at V and 5 bases at J, with 12 bases between the two ends. The CDR3 length is 14 residues. Germline CDR1 reads ENHRY; CDR2 reads SYGVKD. The CDR3 nucleotides read TGTGCCATCAGTACGGGGTCGCTAAATGAAAAACTGTTTTTT. This encodes CAISTGSLNEKLFF.

CDR3 loop: CSARARGDSSSPLHF. CDR3 DNA sequence: TGCAGTGCTAGGGCCCGGGGGGACAGTTCTTCACCCCTCCACTTT. This rearrangement joins TRBV20-1 to TRBJ1-6; TRBD1 aligns across 7 bases. The V gene end was trimmed by 3 bases and the J gene end by 9 bases; junction bases not matched to a gene: 11. CDR3 length equals 15 residues. Germline CDR1 reads DFQATT; CDR2 reads SNEGSKA (reference sequence).

In DNA form, the CDR3 reads TGTGCCAGCAGAACTCCCGGAGTACTCCTCGGGGAGCTGTTTTTT. The encoded protein is CASRTPGVLLGELFF. The chain employs TRBV6-6 and TRBJ2-2; no clear D. Germline CDR1 is MNHNY and CDR2 is SVGAGI (reference sequence). The CDR3 runs to 15 residues. V shed 6 bases and J shed 7 bases, with 18 bases lying between them.

This clonotype was counted once. The CDR3 region has the DNA TGCGCCAGCAGCTTGAACGGCGGGAGGAGCACAGATACGCAGTATTTT. The encoded protein is CASSLNGGRSTDTQYF. This chain joins TRBV5-1 and TRBJ2-3, with 8 bases identical to TRBD2. The length of the CDR3 is 16 residues. In germline, CDR1 is SGHRS, CDR2 YFSETQ. V gave up 1 base and J gave up 0 bases; unmatched junction bases: 4.

Remarks on this clonotype: A much bigger clone sits one base away, suggesting this may be a read error. The rearrangement joins TRBV2 to TRBJ2-7; 8 bases agree with TRBD2. Losses at the gene ends were 4 bases for V and 4 bases for J; bases not matched to a gene: 9. CDR1 and CDR2 (germline): SNHLY, FYNNEI. CDR3 length: 15 residues. For the CDR3, the DNA is TGTGCCAGCAGTGGAATCAGCGGGAGTGGGTACGAGCAGTACTTC. Its translation: CASSGISGSGYEQYF.

The J gene is TRBJ1-2, the V gene TRBV2; tentatively, D is TRBD1 (5 bases). The CDR3 totals 13 residues. CDR1 is SNHLY, CDR2 FYNNEI, per germline. V was clipped by 5 bases and J by 5 bases, with 12 bases between them. Here the CDR3 DNA reads TGTGCCAGCAGTCATGGGACGGATTATGGCTACACCTTC. It yields the protein CASSHGTDYGYTF.

This clonotype was seen many times. The rearrangement joins TRBV2 to TRBJ2-2; unclear D gene. V lost 1 base and J 9 bases, leaving 0 bases between the germline ends. Looked up from germline, CDR1 is SNHLY and CDR2 is FYNNEI. The CDR3 is 10 amino acids. In DNA, the CDR3 is TGTGCCAGCAGTGAAGGGGAGCTGTTTTTT. This encodes CASSEGELFF. Looking up the rest from reference TRBV2 and TRBJ2-2 gives the full variable domain: EPEVTQTPSHQVTQMGQEVILRCVPISNHLYFYWYRQILGQKVEFLVSFYNNEISEKSEIFDDQFSVERPDGSNFTLKIRSTKLEDSAMYFCASSEGELFFGEGSRLTVL.

This rearrangement joins TRBV6-2 or TRBV6-3 to TRBJ1-5, with a weak D call TRBD1 (5 bases). Trimming cost V 0 bases and J 5 bases, with 17 bases left between them. Germline V gives CDR1 MNHEY, CDR2 SVGEGT. The CDR3 totals 17 residues. CDR3 protein: CASSYSRDGTIYQPQHF. DNA of the CDR3: TGTGCCAGCAGTTACTCCCGGGACGGAACGATATATCAGCCCCAGCATTTT.